The next 5 T cell receptor beta chains were all read from a single sample in a study of blood T cell repertoires in COVID-19. Clones were read by immunoSEQ multiplex PCR, and TCRdb kept only the in-frame ones, dropping some. The table records around 140,000 clones, 88% of them present only once. The sequenced sample was peripheral blood. The receptors shown here come from a man between 65 and 80 years old with active COVID-19.

This chain links TRBV18 with TRBJ1-1, with 7 bases identical to TRBD1. V lost 6 bases and J lost 4; bases outside the gene matches: 8. This CDR3 is 14 amino acids long. Germline V CDR1 and CDR2: KGHSH, LQKENI. The CDR3 here is CASSPEGAVTEAFF. The CDR3, as DNA: TGTGCCAGCTCGCCGGAGGGGGCTGTCACTGAAGCTTTCTTT.

The chain couples TRBV4-1 to TRBJ2-1; 15 positions agree with TRBD2. CDR3 size: 15 residues. The J segment lost 7 bases and the V segment lost 3 bases, leaving 1 base of the junction unmatched. In germline, CDR1 is MGHRA, CDR2 YSYEKL. CDR3: CASSQGTSGRNEQFF. The CDR3 bases are TGCGCCAGCAGCCAGGGGACTAGCGGGAGGAATGAGCAGTTCTTC.

The chain recombines TRBV27 with TRBJ2-5, with TRBD2 identical over 10 bases. The CDR3 covers 15 residues. Germline lookup yields CDR1 MNHEY and CDR2 SMNVEV (reference sequence). J lost 5 bases, V lost 1 base, and 4 bases had no gene match. For the CDR3, the DNA is TGTGCCAGCAGTTTATGGCTAGCGGGAGTGGAGACCCAGTACTTC. Its translation is CASSLWLAGVETQYF.

The chain recombines TRBV21-1 with TRBJ2-1; the D call in the table, TRBD1, was not verified against the DNA. TRBV21-1 is assigned pseudogene status. CDR3 length equals 16 residues. The CDR3 nucleotides read TGTGCCAGCAGCAAAGTTGTCAGGGCAGATAACAATGAGCAGTTCTTC. Translation: CASSKVVRADNNEQFF.

There are a few counts of this clone. The CDR3 DNA sequence: TGCGCCAGCAGCTTGGACCCCGCAGGTCAGCCCCAGCATTTT. Translated, it gives CASSLDPAGQPQHF. The chain has TRBV5-1 and TRBJ1-5; D ambiguous. V shed 0 bases and J shed 6 bases, with 10 bases lying between them. CDR1 SGHRS and CDR2 YFSETQ come from the germline V gene. This CDR3 is 14 amino acids long. The full variable domain, completed using reference TRBV5-1 and TRBJ1-5, is KAGVTQTPRYLIKTRGQQVTLSCSPISGHRSVSWYQQTPGQGLQFLFEYFSETQRNKGNFPGRFSGRQFSNSRSEMNVSTLELGDSALYLCASSLDPAGQPQHFGDGTRLSIL.